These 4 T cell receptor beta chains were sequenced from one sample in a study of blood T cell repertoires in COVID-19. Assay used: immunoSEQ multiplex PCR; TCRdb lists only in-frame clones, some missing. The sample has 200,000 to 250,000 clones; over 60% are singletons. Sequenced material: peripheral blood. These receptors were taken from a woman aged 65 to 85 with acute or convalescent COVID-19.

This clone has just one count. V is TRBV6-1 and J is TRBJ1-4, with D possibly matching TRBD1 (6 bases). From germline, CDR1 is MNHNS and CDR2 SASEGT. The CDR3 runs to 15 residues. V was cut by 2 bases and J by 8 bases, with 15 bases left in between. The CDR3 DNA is TGTGCCAGCAGTGAAATTAGGGGGTTAGGGGAAAAACTGTTTTTT. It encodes CASSEIRGLGEKLFF.

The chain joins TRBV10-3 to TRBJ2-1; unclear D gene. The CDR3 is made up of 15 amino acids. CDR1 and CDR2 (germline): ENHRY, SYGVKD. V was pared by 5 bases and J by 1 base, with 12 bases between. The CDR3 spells CAISSQTESYNEQFF. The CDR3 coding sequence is TGTGCCATCAGTTCACAGACCGAATCCTACAATGAGCAGTTCTTC.

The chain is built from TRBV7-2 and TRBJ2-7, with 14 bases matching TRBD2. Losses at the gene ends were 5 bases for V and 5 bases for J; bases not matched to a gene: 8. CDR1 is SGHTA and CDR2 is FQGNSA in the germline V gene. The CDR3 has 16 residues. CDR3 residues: CASSPRLAGGFDEQYF. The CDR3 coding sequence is TGTGCCAGCAGCCCCAGACTAGCGGGGGGGTTCGACGAGCAGTACTTC.

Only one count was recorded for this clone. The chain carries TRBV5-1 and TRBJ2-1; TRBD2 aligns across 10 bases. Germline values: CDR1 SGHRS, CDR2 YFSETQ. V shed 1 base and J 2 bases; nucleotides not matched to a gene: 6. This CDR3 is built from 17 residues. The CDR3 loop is CASSLWLAGAAYNEQFF. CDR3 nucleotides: TGCGCCAGCAGCTTGTGGCTAGCGGGGGCCGCCTACAATGAGCAGTTCTTC.